Here is one T cell receptor beta chain with its context. The antigen remains undetermined. Trimming left V 1 base short and J 1 base short, with 7 bases between. Germline V gene lookup returns CDR1 MGHRA and CDR2 YSYEKL. The CDR3 extends over 14 amino acids. Profiling relied on immunoSEQ multiplex PCR, and the TCRdb table lists in-frame clones only, not all of them. Of just over 85,000 clones listed, 92% are singletons. The source of the sample is a study of graft-versus-host responses after intestinal transplantation. Looking at the study overall: After anti-thymocyte globulin induction, recipients took tacrolimus and steroids for roughly three years.

Study-level points and caveats: Elevated graft-versus-host to host-versus-graft clonal ratios in allografts were recorded for patients with graft-donor T cell macrochimerism. GvH clones were identified in recipient marrow, with some first appearing in ileum or blood.

Sequencing was performed on unstimulated CD8+ T cells sorted from spleen or lymph node cells, taken before transplant. The V and J genes are TRBV4-1 and TRBJ1-1, with no clear D. The sequence was obtained from a human donor who was the organ donor for an intestinal transplant. In DNA form, the CDR3 reads TGCGCCAGCAGCCAAGTATGGGCGAACACTGAAGCTTTCTTT. Translating gives CASSQVWANTEAFF.